Below, 5 T cell receptor beta chains from the same sample are listed, as sequenced in a study of human T cells and chemical hapten exposure. Time point specified: pre-sensitization, week 0. Treatment specified: therapeutic diphenylcyclopropenone sensitization with weekly scalp DPC. MiXCR was run by TCRdb on the RACE reads, yielding one entry per CDR3 protein. The sample includes approximately 260,000 distinct CDR3 sequences, about 9% of them seen just once. The sequences come from whole blood, collected in connection with sensitization to the hapten diphenylcyclopropenone (DPC). The receptors come from a woman aged 40 to 50 with alopecia areata. Some clones in this sample may be carry-over from other donors' samples.

The chain has TRBV12-3 or TRBV12-4 and TRBJ2-7, with D perhaps matching TRBD2 (6 bases). The V end was cut by 4 bases, the J end by 6 bases, with 19 bases between. CDR3 length equals 15 residues. In nucleotides, the CDR3 is TGTGCCAGCAGTTCTGGCGAGGAGGGACGAGGCGAGCAGTACTTC. Translated, it gives CASSSGEEGRGEQYF.

This clonotype was found a few times. The chain uses TRBV2 and TRBJ1-1; D is undetermined. Per the germline V gene, CDR1 is SNHLY and CDR2 is FYNNEI. Trimming took 7 bases from V and 0 from J, leaving 12 bases between them. CDR3 length: 14 amino acids. In DNA form, the CDR3 reads TGTGCCAGCATCTTGGATATCTTGAACACTGAAGCTTTCTTT. It encodes CASILDILNTEAFF.

This clonotype was observed a handful of times. The rearrangement joins TRBV20-1 to TRBJ2-2; perhaps TRBD1 as D (5 bases). Germline V gene lookup returns CDR1 DFQATT and CDR2 SNEGSKA (reference sequence). The V end was cut by 3 bases, the J end by 4 bases, with 9 bases between. The CDR3 is 13 residues long. Here the CDR3 DNA reads TGCAGTGCTAGCCAGGGCGTCACCGGGGAGCTGTTTTTT. It codes for CSASQGVTGELFF.

This clonotype has a handful of counts. V gene TRBV29-1 combines with J gene TRBJ2-3; D not certain. Germline CDR1 is SQVTM and CDR2 is ANQGSEA. The CDR3 loop spans 14 amino acids. Trimming left V 1 base short and J 0 bases short, with 8 bases between. CDR3 nucleotide sequence: TGCAGCGTTGAAGGCCCGGGTAGCACAGATACGCAGTATTTT. It translates to CSVEGPGSTDTQYF.

This clonotype was observed at least ten times. This rearrangement joins TRBV10-3 to TRBJ2-7; D is unresolved. V was pared by 2 bases and J by 5 bases, with 7 bases between. This CDR3 is 12 amino acids long. The germline V gene has CDR1 ENHRY and CDR2 SYGVKD. This CDR3 is CAISEGGDEQYF. The CDR3 nucleotides read TGTGCCATCAGTGAGGGTGGGGACGAGCAGTACTTC.